This T cell receptor (beta chain) was identified in a study of shared clonotypes between healthy human individuals. Study results and limitations: Among donors, clonotype sharing was expected to be affected by sequencing depth.

Comment on this clone: Its antigen is still unknown.

Assay used: immunoSEQ multiplex PCR; TCRdb lists only in-frame clones, some missing. This sample has about 470,000 clones, with around 79% found just once. J lost 5 bases, V lost 0 bases, and 1 base had no gene match. Germline assignment: CDR1 SGHNT and CDR2 YYREEE (reference sequence). This CDR3 contains 15 residues. The sample consisted of PBMCs. The chain joins TRBV5-4 to TRBJ2-2; 10 bases line up with TRBD2. This TCR was recovered from a woman aged 35 to 49 in good health. Some clones in this sample may be carry-over from other donors' samples. The CDR3 nucleotides read TGTGCCAGCAGCTTGGAGGGACTAGCGACCGGGGAGCTGTTTTTT. It specifies CASSLEGLATGELFF.